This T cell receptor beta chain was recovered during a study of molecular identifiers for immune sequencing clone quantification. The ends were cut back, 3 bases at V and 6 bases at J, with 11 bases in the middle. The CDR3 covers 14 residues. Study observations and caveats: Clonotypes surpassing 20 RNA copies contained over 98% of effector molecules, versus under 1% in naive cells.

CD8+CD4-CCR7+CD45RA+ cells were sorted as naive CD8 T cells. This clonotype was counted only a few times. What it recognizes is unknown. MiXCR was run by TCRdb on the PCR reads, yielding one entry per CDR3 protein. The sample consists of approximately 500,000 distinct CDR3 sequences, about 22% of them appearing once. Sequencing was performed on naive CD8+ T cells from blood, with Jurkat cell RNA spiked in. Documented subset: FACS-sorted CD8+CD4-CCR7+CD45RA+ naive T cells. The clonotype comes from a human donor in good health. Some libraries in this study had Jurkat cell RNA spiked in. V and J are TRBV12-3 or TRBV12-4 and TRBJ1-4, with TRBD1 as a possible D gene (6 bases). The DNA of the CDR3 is TGTGCCAGCAGTTTGATCGGGGGGCATGAAAAACTGTTTTTT. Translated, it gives CASSLIGGHEKLFF.